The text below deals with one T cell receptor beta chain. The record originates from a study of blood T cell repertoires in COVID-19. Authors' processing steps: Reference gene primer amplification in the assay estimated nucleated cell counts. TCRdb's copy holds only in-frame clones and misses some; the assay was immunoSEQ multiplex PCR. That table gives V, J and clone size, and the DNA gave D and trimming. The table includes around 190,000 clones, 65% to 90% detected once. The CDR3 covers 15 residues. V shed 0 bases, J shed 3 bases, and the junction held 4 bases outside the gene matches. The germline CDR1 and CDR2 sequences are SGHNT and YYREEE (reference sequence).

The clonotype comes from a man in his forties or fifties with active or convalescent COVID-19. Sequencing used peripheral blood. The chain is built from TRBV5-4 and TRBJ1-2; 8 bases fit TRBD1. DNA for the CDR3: TGTGCCAGCAGCTTGGCCGCAGGGGGCGACTATGGCTACACCTTC. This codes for CASSLAAGGDYGYTF.